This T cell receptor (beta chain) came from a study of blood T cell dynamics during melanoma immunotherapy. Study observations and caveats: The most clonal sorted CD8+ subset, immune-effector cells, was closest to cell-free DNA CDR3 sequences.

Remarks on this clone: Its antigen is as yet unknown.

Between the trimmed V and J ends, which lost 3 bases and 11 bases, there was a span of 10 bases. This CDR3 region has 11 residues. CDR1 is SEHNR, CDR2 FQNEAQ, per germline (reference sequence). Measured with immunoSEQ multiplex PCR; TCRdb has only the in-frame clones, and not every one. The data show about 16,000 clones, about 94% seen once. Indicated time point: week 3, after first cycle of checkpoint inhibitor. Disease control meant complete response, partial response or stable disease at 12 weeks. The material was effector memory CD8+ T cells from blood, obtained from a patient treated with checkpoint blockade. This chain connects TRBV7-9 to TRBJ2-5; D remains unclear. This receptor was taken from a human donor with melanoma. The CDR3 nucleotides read TGTGCCAGCAGCTTCTCCTACGAACAGTACTTC. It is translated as CASSFSYEQYF. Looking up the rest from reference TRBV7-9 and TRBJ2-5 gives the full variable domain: DTGVSQNPRHKITKRGQNVTFRCDPISEHNRLYWYRQTLGQGPEFLTYFQNEAQLEKSRLLSDRFSAERPKGSFSTLEIQRTEQGDSAMYLCASSFSYEQYFGPGTRLLVL.